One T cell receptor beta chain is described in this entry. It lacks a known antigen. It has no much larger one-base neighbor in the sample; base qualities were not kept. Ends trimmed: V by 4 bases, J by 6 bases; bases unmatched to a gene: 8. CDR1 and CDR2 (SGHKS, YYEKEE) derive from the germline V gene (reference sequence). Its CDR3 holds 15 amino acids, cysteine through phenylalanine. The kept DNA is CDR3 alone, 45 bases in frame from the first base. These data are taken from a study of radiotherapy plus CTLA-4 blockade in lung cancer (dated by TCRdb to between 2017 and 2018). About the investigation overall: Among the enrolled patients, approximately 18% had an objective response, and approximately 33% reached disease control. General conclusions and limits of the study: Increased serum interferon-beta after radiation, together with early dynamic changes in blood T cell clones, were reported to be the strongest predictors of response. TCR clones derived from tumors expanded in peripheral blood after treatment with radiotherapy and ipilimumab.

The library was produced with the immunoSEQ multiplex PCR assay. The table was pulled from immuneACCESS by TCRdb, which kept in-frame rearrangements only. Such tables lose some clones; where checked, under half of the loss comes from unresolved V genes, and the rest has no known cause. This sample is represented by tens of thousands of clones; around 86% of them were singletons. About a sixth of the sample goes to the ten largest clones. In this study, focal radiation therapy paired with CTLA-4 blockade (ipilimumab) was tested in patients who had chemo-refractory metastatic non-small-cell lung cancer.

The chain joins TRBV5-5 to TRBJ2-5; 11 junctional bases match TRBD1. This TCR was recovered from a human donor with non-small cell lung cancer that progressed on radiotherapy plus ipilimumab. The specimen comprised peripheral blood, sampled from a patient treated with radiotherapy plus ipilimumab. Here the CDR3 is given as CASSQGQGAGKTQYF. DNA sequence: TGTGCCAGCAGCCAAGGACAGGGGGCCGGAAAGACCCAGTACTTC.